This T cell receptor (beta chain) is drawn from a study of T cells after posttransplantation cyclophosphamide. The CDR3 is 15 residues long. The V and J ends lost 0 bases and 10 bases, in that order; junction bases with no gene match: 8. The germline V gene encodes CDR1 LGHNA and CDR2 YNFKEQ. Busulfan-fludarabine conditioning, marrow transplant, and cyclophosphamide on days +3 and +4 were administered. Only a few counts were recorded for this clone. Clones were read by immunoSEQ multiplex PCR, and TCRdb kept only the in-frame ones, dropping some. The sample offers around 10,000 clones and no singletons, the top ten holding 26%.

This material consisted of PBMCs, taken after allogeneic stem cell transplant with posttransplant cyclophosphamide. The clonotype was recovered from a female patient in her forties who received an allogeneic stem cell transplant from a related donor, was CMV-positive, and had no GVHD. Some T cells could come from the graft donor. The gene calls are TRBV4-2 and TRBJ2-3, with 9 bases aligning to TRBD1. CDR3 amino acids: CASSQDGTGWDPQYF. The CDR3 DNA reads TGTGCCAGCAGCCAAGATGGGACAGGGTGGGATCCGCAGTATTTT.